This T cell receptor (beta chain) was documented in a study of a mutant IDH1 vaccine in newly diagnosed glioma. The V gene end was trimmed by 4 bases and the J gene end by 5 bases; junction bases not matched to a gene: 5. CDR3 size: 14 residues. CDR1 MDHEN and CDR2 SYDVKM come from the germline V gene. Time point specified: baseline, week 1 (first vaccination visit). Treatment in this sample: pre-vaccination baseline after standard-of-care therapy. Method: immunoSEQ multiplex PCR; TCRdb's copy keeps in-frame clones and lacks some. The table shows some 87,000 clones, with just under 80% occurring only once.

The chain has TRBV28 and TRBJ1-3; 7 nucleotides align to TRBD1. The source is a man aged 40-50 years with glioma. This specimen consisted of PBMCs, obtained from a glioma patient treated with radiotherapy, temozolomide or both. CDR3: CASSSGQARNTIYF. For the CDR3, the DNA is TGTGCCAGCAGTTCCGGACAGGCGCGAAACACCATATATTTT.